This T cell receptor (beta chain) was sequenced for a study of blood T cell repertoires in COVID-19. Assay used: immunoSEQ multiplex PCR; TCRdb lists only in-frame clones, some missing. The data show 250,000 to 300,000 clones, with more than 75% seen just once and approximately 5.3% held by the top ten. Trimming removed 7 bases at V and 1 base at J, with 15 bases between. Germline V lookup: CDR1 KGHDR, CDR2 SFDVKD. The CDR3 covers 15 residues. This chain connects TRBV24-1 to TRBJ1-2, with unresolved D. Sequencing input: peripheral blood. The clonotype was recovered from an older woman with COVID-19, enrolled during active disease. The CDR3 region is CATSAAREGNYGYTF. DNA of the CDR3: TGTGCCACCAGCGCCGCTCGGGAGGGTAACTATGGCTACACCTTC.